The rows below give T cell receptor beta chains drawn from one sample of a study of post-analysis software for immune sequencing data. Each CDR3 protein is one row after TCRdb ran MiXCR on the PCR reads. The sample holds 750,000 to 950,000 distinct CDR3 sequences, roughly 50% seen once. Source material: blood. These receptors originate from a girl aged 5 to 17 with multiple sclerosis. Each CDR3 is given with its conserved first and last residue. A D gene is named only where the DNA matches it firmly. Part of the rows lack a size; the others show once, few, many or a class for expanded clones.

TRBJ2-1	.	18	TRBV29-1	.	CSAGRQGGPVAADNEQFF	TGCAGCGCCGGTCGACAGGGCGGTCCGGTAGCGGCGGACAATGAGCAGTTCTTC
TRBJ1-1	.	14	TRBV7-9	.	CASSLEREDTEAFF	TGTGCCAGCAGCTTAGAGAGGGAGGACACTGAAGCTTTCTTT
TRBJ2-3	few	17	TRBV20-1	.	CSAARRRIFTSTDTQYF	TGCAGTGCCGCTAGGCGGAGGATTTTTACTAGCACAGATACGCAGTATTTT
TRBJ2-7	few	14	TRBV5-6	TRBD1	CASSRGTGKAEQYF	TGTGCCAGCAGCCGGGGGACAGGGAAAGCCGAGCAGTACTTC
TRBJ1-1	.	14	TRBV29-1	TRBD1	CNSEWGTGMTEAFF	TGCAACTCCGAGTGGGGGACAGGGATGACTGAAGCTTTCTTT
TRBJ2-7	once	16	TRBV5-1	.	CASSSGKVWDTYEQYF	TGCGCCAGCAGCTCGGGTAAGGTCTGGGATACCTACGAGCAGTACTTC
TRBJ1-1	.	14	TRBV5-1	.	CASSLARGYTEAFF	TGCGCCAGCAGCTTGGCGAGGGGCTATACTGAAGCTTTCTTT
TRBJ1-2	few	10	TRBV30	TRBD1	CAWGTGSYTF	TGTGCCTGGGGGACAGGGAGCTACACCTTC
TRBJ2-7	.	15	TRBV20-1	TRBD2	CSARDGTSGVYEQYF	TGCAGTGCTAGAGATGGGACTAGCGGAGTCTACGAGCAGTACTTC
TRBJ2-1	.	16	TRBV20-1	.	CSASAPGKSLRHEQFF	TGCAGTGCAAGTGCCCCGGGGAAGAGCCTTCGGCATGAGCAGTTCTTC
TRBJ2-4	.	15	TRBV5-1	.	CASLGMGEAKNIQYF	TGCGCCAGCTTGGGTATGGGTGAAGCCAAAAACATTCAGTACTTC
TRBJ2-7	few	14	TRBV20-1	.	CSARAGVSSYEQYF	TGCAGTGCTAGAGCGGGGGTGAGCTCCTACGAGCAGTACTTC
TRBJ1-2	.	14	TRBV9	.	CASSVGLGGEGYTF	TGTGCCAGCAGCGTAGGCCTGGGGGGCGAAGGCTACACCTTC
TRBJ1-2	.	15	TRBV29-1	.	CSVEAGGAYNYGYTF	TGCAGCGTTGAAGCGGGGGGGGCTTATAACTATGGCTACACCTTC
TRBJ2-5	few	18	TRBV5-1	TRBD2	CASSSRAPGLAGEETQYF	TGCGCCAGCAGCTCTCGGGCGCCGGGACTAGCGGGAGAAGAGACCCAGTACTTC
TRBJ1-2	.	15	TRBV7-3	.	CASSPLRDPYVGYTF	TGTGCCAGCAGCCCACTCCGGGATCCCTATGTAGGCTACACCTTC
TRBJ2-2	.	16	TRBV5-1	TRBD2	CASSLARTSGIGELFF	TGCGCCAGCAGCTTGGCCCGGACTAGTGGAATCGGGGAGCTGTTTTTT
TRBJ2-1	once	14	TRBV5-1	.	CASRRLPPYNEQFF	TGCGCCAGCAGAAGACTGCCCCCCTACAATGAGCAGTTCTTC
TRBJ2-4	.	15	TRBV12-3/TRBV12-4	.	CASSLIETGGNIQYF	TGTGCCAGCAGTTTAATTGAAACAGGAGGAAACATTCAGTACTTC
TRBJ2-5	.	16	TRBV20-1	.	CSARDSGGRGQETQYF	TGCAGTGCTAGAGATTCAGGAGGCAGGGGCCAAGAGACCCAGTACTTC
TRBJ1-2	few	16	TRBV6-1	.	CASSEARFPGFYGYTF	TGTGCCAGCAGTGAAGCTCGATTCCCCGGATTCTATGGCTACACCTTC
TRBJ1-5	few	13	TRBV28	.	CASSYYSDQPQHF	TGTGCCAGCAGTTATTACAGTGATCAGCCCCAGCATTTT
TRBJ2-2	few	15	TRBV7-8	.	CASTSGTWDTGELFF	TGTGCCAGCACCTCCGGGACGTGGGACACCGGGGAGCTGTTTTTT
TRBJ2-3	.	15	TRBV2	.	CATSSGGQGIDTQYF	TGTGCCACTTCGTCCGGGGGGCAGGGGATAGATACGCAGTATTTT
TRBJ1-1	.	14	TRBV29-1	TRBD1	CSVEGGRGDTEAFF	TGCAGCGTTGAAGGGGGCAGGGGGGACACTGAAGCTTTCTTT
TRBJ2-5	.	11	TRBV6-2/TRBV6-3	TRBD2	CASSRTSGRYF	TGTGCCAGCAGCCGGACTAGCGGTCGGTACTTC
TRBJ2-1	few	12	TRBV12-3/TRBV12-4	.	CASSLDRVEQFF	TGTGCCAGCAGTTTAGACAGGGTTGAGCAGTTCTTC
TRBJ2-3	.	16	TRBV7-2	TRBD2	CASSLRLAGAPDTQYF	TGTGCCAGCAGTCTCAGACTAGCGGGAGCCCCAGATACGCAGTATTTT
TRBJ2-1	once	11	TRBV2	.	CASRRGPEQFF	TGTGCCAGCAGGCGGGGGCCCGAGCAGTTCTTC
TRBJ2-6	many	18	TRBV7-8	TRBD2	CASSFSLAGVSGANVLTF	TGTGCCAGCAGCTTCTCCCTAGCGGGAGTCTCTGGGGCCAACGTCCTGACTTTC
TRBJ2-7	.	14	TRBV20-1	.	CSASRTISSYEQYF	TGCAGTGCTTCCAGGACTATTTCCTCCTACGAGCAGTACTTC
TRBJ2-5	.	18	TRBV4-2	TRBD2	CASSQEFWASGSKSTQYF	TGTGCCAGCAGCCAAGAATTCTGGGCTAGCGGGAGTAAGTCCACCCAGTACTTC